This TCR beta chain was documented in a study of control samples from healthy donors and cancer patients. Libraries were prepared by immunoSEQ multiplex PCR; TCRdb keeps only in-frame clonotypes and omits some of them. Found here are 150,000 to 200,000 clones, more than 90% of them singletons; the top ten hold 2%. The receptor's source is a woman in her thirties or forties in good health. The sample taken for sequencing was blood.

DNA of the CDR3: TGTGCCAGCAGCGACCCCCGGGGGGGGCAGGACACTGAAGCTTTCTTT. Encoded protein: CASSDPRGGQDTEAFF. This chain links TRBV5-4 with TRBJ1-1; maybe TRBD1 (6 bases). Per the germline V gene, CDR1 is SGHNT and CDR2 is YYREEE (reference sequence). This CDR3 has 16 residues. V was trimmed by 4 bases and J by 3 bases, leaving 19 bases between them.